These T cell receptor beta chains were read from a single sample in a study of T cell repertoires in cytomegalovirus infection. TCRdb called the reads again in MiXCR, with one record for every CDR3 protein. The sample comprises approximately 750,000 distinct CDR3 sequences, 35% to 45% of which are singletons, and 2.8% rests with the top ten. The specimen was PBMCs. These receptors were collected from a human donor in good health (CMV status not recorded). Some clones in this sample may be carry-over from other donors' samples. The CDR3 runs from the conserved cysteine through the conserved F or W. The D gene is left open where the match is weak. Only some rows state a clone size, as once, few, many or a class for expanded clones.

TRBV7-6	14	TRBJ2-5	.	.	TGTGCCAGCAGCTCCACTTGGCAGGAGGAGACCCAGTACTTC	CASSSTWQEETQYF
TRBV7-6	15	TRBJ2-3	few	TRBD1	TGTGCCAGCAGCTATACAGGGGGCGGTGGAGATACGCAGTATTTT	CASSYTGGGGDTQYF
TRBV2	14	TRBJ1-5	.	.	TGTGCCAGCAGCGAACACCGGTACAATCATCCCCAGCATTTT	CASSEHRYNHPQHF
TRBV7-2	15	TRBJ1-1	few	TRBD1	TGTGCCAGCAGCCCATGGCGGGACAGGGGAACTGAAGCTTTCTTT	CASSPWRDRGTEAFF
TRBV4-1	15	TRBJ1-2	.	.	TGCGCCAGCAGCCAAGCGCCGGGTCAGGGGTATGGCTACACCTTC	CASSQAPGQGYGYTF
TRBV19	13	TRBJ2-7	.	TRBD2	TGTGCCAGTAGTCGGGGGGAATTCTACGAGCAGTACTTC	CASSRGEFYEQYF
TRBV20-1	13	TRBJ1-3	.	.	TGCAGTGCTTCCAGGGCCGGAGGGCACACCATATATTTT	CSASRAGGHTIYF
TRBV6-6	15	TRBJ2-7	.	.	TGTGCCAGCTCATCAGGTGTGGGGGGTCGGGGCGAGCAGTACTTC	CASSSGVGGRGEQYF
TRBV7-2	15	TRBJ2-7	few	.	TGTGCCAGCAGCTTAGCGCGACAGAACACCTACGAGCAGTACTTC	CASSLARQNTYEQYF
TRBV15	15	TRBJ1-3	.	TRBD1	TGTGCCACCAGCAGGGGACAGGGCTTGAGAAACACCATATATTTT	CATSRGQGLRNTIYF
TRBV11-2	15	TRBJ2-7	.	TRBD2	TGTGCCAGCAGCATGACTAGCGGTTTCTCCTACGAGCAGTACTTC	CASSMTSGFSYEQYF
TRBV25-1	16	TRBJ1-1	.	.	TGTGCCAGCAGTGATTCGGCCCTCCCCTTGAACACTGAAGCTTTCTTT	CASSDSALPLNTEAFF
TRBV5-6	13	TRBJ2-7	few	.	TGTGCCAGCAGCCGAGGACAGAGAAGCGAGCAGTACTTC	CASSRGQRSEQYF
TRBV9	15	TRBJ1-1	.	.	TGTGCCAGCAGCGTAGACTCCAGGGGAATCACTGAAGCTTTCTTT	CASSVDSRGITEAFF
TRBV18	15	TRBJ1-6	.	TRBD1	TGTGCCAGCTCACCGGACAGGGCCAAAAATTCACCCCTCCACTTT	CASSPDRAKNSPLHF
TRBV27	16	TRBJ2-1	.	.	TGTGCCAGCAGTTTAGGACTCCCGAGCTCCTACAATGAGCAGTTCTTC	CASSLGLPSSYNEQFF